This TCR beta chain is from a study of blood T cell repertoires in COVID-19. The overall study: COVID-19 samples, acute and convalescent, were from the United States, Italy and Spain. Sample material is recorded as cDNA or gDNA derived from T cells, B-cell-depleted T cells, or PBMCs.

The germline CDR1 and CDR2 sequences are LNHDA and SQIVND (reference sequence). The CDR3 length is 14 residues. The V and J ends lost 3 bases and 2 bases respectively, with 10 bases between them. Per the study methods: The assay estimated nucleated cells by amplifying reference gene primers. TCRdb keeps only in-frame clones here, not all; method: immunoSEQ multiplex PCR. V, J and clone size were drawn from that table, and D and trimming were deduced from the DNA. The profile shows tens of thousands of clones, about 80% of them singletons. The receptor comes from a human donor in a cohort sampled during active COVID-19. The sequenced sample consisted of peripheral blood. This chain uses TRBV19 with TRBJ2-5; the D gene is possibly TRBD1 (6 bases). Here the CDR3 reads CASSISGVQETQYF. The DNA for the CDR3 is TGTGCCAGTAGTATCTCAGGGGTTCAAGAGACCCAGTACTTC.